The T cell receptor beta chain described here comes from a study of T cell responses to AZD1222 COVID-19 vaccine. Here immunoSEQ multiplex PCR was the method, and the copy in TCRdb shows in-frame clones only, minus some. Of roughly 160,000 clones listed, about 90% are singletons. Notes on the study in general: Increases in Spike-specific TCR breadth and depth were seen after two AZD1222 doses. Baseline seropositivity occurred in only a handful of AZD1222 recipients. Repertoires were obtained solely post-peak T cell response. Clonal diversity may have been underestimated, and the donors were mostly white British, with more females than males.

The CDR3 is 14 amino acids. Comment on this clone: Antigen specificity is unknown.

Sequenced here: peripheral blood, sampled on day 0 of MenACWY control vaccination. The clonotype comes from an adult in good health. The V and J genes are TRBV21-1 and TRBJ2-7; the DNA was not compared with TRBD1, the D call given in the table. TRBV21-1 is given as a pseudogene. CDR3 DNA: TGTGCCAGCAACCAACTTACAGGGAGCTACGAGCAGTACTTC. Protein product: CASNQLTGSYEQYF.